The 29 T cell receptor beta chains below all came from one sample that was sequenced in a study of read filtering for tumor transcriptome and immune sequencing. This library used roughly 400 ng RNA and molecular barcoded adaptors spanning alpha/delta and beta/gamma chains. Via MiXCR, TCRdb re-called the reads, giving one row per CDR3 protein. The sample carries over 55,000 distinct CDR3 sequences, approximately 14% recorded once. Sequencing input: a population of CD138-negative cells sorted from bone marrow. The receptors derive from a donor over 35 with multiple myeloma.

The chain uses TRBV6-6 and TRBJ1-3; weak D call: TRBD1 (5 bases). The germline V gene has CDR1 MNHNY and CDR2 SVGAGI (reference sequence). Trimming cost V 2 bases and J 7 bases, with 18 bases left between them. The CDR3 runs 16 residues. CDR3 region: CASSYTPGGGGNTIYF. The CDR3 bases are TGTGCCAGCAGTTACACTCCCGGGGGTGGCGGGAACACCATATATTTT.

The V call is TRBV2, the J call TRBJ1-5; 7 nucleotides agree with TRBD1. After removal of 5 bases from V and 0 bases from J, the junction contained 13 bases not matched to a gene. CDR1 and CDR2 (germline): SNHLY, FYNNEI. The CDR3 loop spans 18 amino acids. The CDR3 DNA reads TGTGCCAGCAGTCAAAGACAGGGTCCAGGAGATAGCAATCAGCCCCAGCATTTT. This sequence encodes CASSQRQGPGDSNQPQHF. Complete variable domain (other parts from reference TRBV2 and TRBJ1-5): EPEVTQTPSHQVTQMGQEVILRCVPISNHLYFYWYRQILGQKVEFLVSFYNNEISEKSEIFDDQFSVERPDGSNFTLKIRSTKLEDSAMYFCASSQRQGPGDSNQPQHFGDGTRLSIL.

The sample holds many counts of this clonotype. The J gene is TRBJ1-1, the V gene TRBV9; perhaps TRBD1 as D (5 bases). Germline V gene sequence: CDR1 SGDLS, CDR2 YYNGEE. Trimming left V 6 bases short and J 0 bases short, with 9 bases between. CDR3 size: 13 residues. The CDR3 nucleotides read TGTGCCAGCAACCGGGGGATGAACACTGAAGCTTTCTTT. Protein product: CASNRGMNTEAFF.

Of note for this clonotype: One base away lies a much larger clone, so this may be a sequencing read error. CDR3 bases: TGTGCCAGCAGCTGGACAGGGAACACTGAAGCTTCCTTT. This translates into CASSWTGNTEASF. The chain couples TRBV6-5 to TRBJ1-1; 8 nucleotides match TRBD1. From germline, CDR1 is MNHEY and CDR2 SVGAGI. The CDR3 runs 13 residues.

This clonotype occurred many times. The chain employs TRBV5-4 and TRBJ2-3; D is possibly TRBD2 (6 bases). Between the trimmed V and J ends, which lost 4 bases and 0 bases, there was a span of 21 bases. The CDR3 consists of 18 residues. The germline V gene encodes CDR1 SGHNT and CDR2 YYREEE (reference sequence). The CDR3 loop reads CASSRTILSGTSTDTQYF. CDR3 bases: TGTGCCAGCAGCCGAACGATTCTAAGTGGGACTAGCACAGATACGCAGTATTTT.

This clonotype was found many times. This rearrangement joins TRBV4-1 to TRBJ2-2; 10 bases fit TRBD2. Trimming at V came to 6 bases and at J to 0 bases, leaving 10 bases not matched to a gene. The V gene's germline CDR1 is MGHRA and CDR2 YSYEKL. The CDR3 totals 18 residues. As DNA, the CDR3 is TGCGCCAGCAGTCTCCTAGCGGGAGAAGTTTCGAACACCGGGGAGCTGTTTTTT. This gives the protein CASSLLAGEVSNTGELFF.

V and J are TRBV28 and TRBJ2-5; no firm D call. V was trimmed by 2 bases and J by 0 bases, leaving 7 bases between them. The CDR3 covers 14 residues. From germline, CDR1 is MDHEN and CDR2 SYDVKM. CDR3 protein: CASSLGRNQETQYF. In DNA form, the CDR3 reads TGTGCCAGCAGTTTAGGGCGGAACCAAGAGACCCAGTACTTC. Together with reference TRBV28 and TRBJ2-5, the CDR3 gives the full variable domain: DVKVTQSSRYLVKRTGEKVFLECVQDMDHENMFWYRQDPGLGLRLIYFSYDVKMKEKGDIPEGYSVSREKKERFSLILESASTNQTSMYLCASSLGRNQETQYFGPGTRLLVL.

This chain joins TRBV7-2 and TRBJ2-5; unclear D gene. V was cut by 5 bases and J by 1 base, with 14 bases left in between. Per the germline V gene, CDR1 is SGHTA and CDR2 is FQGNSA. The CDR3 consists of 15 residues. This CDR3 reads CASSPRLGIQETQYF. CDR3 bases: TGTGCCAGCAGCCCCCGTTTAGGGATCCAAGAGACCCAGTACTTC.

This clonotype came up a few times. The chain uses TRBV15 and TRBJ2-2, with a tentative D call TRBD2 (5 bases). This CDR3 spans 15 amino acids. Trimming pared 0 bases from V and 7 bases from J, leaving 12 bases between. Germline V gene lookup returns CDR1 LNHNV and CDR2 YYDKDF (reference sequence). This CDR3 is CATSRDEGGGGELFF. The CDR3 region has the DNA TGTGCCACCAGCAGAGATGAGGGTGGCGGCGGGGAGCTGTTTTTT. Together with reference TRBV15 and TRBJ2-2, the CDR3 gives the full variable domain: DAMVIQNPRYQVTQFGKPVTLSCSQTLNHNVMYWYQQKSSQAPKLLFHYYDKDFNNEADTPDNFQSRRPNTSFCFLDIRSPGLGDTAMYLCATSRDEGGGGELFFGEGSRLTVL.

This clonotype was found many times. The chain couples TRBV29-1 to TRBJ1-1; TRBD1 might be the D (5 bases). The germline V and J ends were trimmed by 2 bases and 2 bases, with 12 bases remaining between them. Germline V gene data show CDR1 as SQVTM and CDR2 as ANQGSEA. The CDR3 covers 14 residues. The CDR3 reads CSVERGVPNTEAFF. In nucleotides, the CDR3 is TGCAGCGTTGAAAGGGGAGTGCCCAACACTGAAGCTTTCTTT. Supplemented by reference TRBV29-1 and TRBJ1-1, the full variable domain reads SAVISQKPSRDICQRGTSLTIQCQVDSQVTMMFWYRQQPGQSLTLIATANQGSEATYESGFVIDKFPISRPNLTFSTLTVSNMSPEDSSIYLCSVERGVPNTEAFFGQGTRLTVV.

There are many counts of this clonotype. The chain recombines TRBV20-1 with TRBJ2-7; perhaps D is TRBD1 or TRBD2 (5 bases each). Germline V CDR1 and CDR2: DFQATT, SNEGSKA (reference sequence). Trimming stripped 7 bases from V and 3 bases from J, with 22 bases between. The CDR3 is 15 residues long. The CDR3 loop is CSVKGERPAYYEQYF. CDR3 bases: TGCAGTGTTAAAGGGGAGAGACCGGCCTACTACGAGCAGTACTTC.

In this sample, this clonotype turned up many times. The chain employs TRBV29-1 and TRBJ1-1, with a tentative D call TRBD1 (6 bases). Germline values: CDR1 SQVTM, CDR2 ANQGSEA. V lost 3 bases and J lost 1, with 9 bases in between. CDR3 length equals 13 residues. The CDR3 nucleotides read TGCAGCGTTGAGACAGGCAGGAACACTGAAGCTTTCTTT. Translating it yields CSVETGRNTEAFF.

In its sample, this clonotype was seen many times. The V call is TRBV7-3, the J call TRBJ2-1; the D is unclear. The CDR3 totals 17 residues. Deletions cut 5 bases from V and 5 bases from J, with 22 bases between. Germline V lookup: CDR1 SGHTA, CDR2 FQGTGA. CDR3 bases: TGTGCCAGCAGCGCCACCCTCGTGTTGGTGCCTGACAATGAGCAGTTCTTC. As protein: CASSATLVLVPDNEQFF.

Regarding this clonotype: Being one base from a much bigger clone, this may be a read error. This sequence joins TRBV29-1 and TRBJ2-7; D is undetermined. This CDR3 is 11 amino acids long. Looked up from germline, CDR1 is SQVTM and CDR2 is ANQGSEA. The V gene lost 7 bases and the J gene lost 8 bases, with 15 bases spanning the gap. The CDR3, as DNA: TGCAGCGGCCGATCGTCGTACAAGCAGTACTTC. This translates into CSGRSSYKQYF.

This clonotype showed up many times. V gene TRBV7-9 combines with J gene TRBJ2-1; 7 bases fit TRBD2. The CDR3 runs to 16 residues. V lost 1 base, J lost 2 bases, and 5 bases stayed unmatched. CDR1 and CDR2 from the germline V gene are SEHNR and FQNEAQ (reference sequence). The CDR3: CASSLGGGRTYNEQFF. In DNA form, the CDR3 reads TGTGCCAGCAGCTTAGGGGGCGGGAGAACCTACAATGAGCAGTTCTTC. The variable domain in full, completed from reference TRBV7-9 and TRBJ2-1, reads DTGVSQNPRHKITKRGQNVTFRCDPISEHNRLYWYRQTLGQGPEFLTYFQNEAQLEKSRLLSDRFSAERPKGSFSTLEIQRTEQGDSAMYLCASSLGGGRTYNEQFFGPGTRLTVL.

This clonotype was detected many times. The rearrangement uses TRBV5-1 and TRBJ2-1, with TRBD2 matching over 11 bases. V lost 0 bases, J lost 8 bases, and 7 bases stayed unmatched. This CDR3 spans 16 amino acids. The V gene's germline CDR1 is SGHRS and CDR2 YFSETQ. CDR3 sequence reads: CASSLDGTSGGDEQFF. The CDR3 nucleotides are TGCGCCAGCAGCTTGGATGGGACTAGCGGAGGCGATGAGCAGTTCTTC. Full variable domain (rest looked up from reference TRBV5-1 and TRBJ2-1): KAGVTQTPRYLIKTRGQQVTLSCSPISGHRSVSWYQQTPGQGLQFLFEYFSETQRNKGNFPGRFSGRQFSNSRSEMNVSTLELGDSALYLCASSLDGTSGGDEQFFGPGTRLTVL.

This clonotype was counted many times. The CDR3 DNA is TGCAGCGTCGGGGGGGAGGTGTCCCCTGGCTACACCTTC. This codes for CSVGGEVSPGYTF. The chain combines TRBV29-1 with TRBJ1-2; weak D call: TRBD1 (5 bases). There are 13 residues in the CDR3. The germline CDR1 and CDR2 sequences are SQVTM and ANQGSEA. Trimming pared 6 bases from V and 7 bases from J, leaving 18 bases between.

The gene calls are TRBV27 and TRBJ1-5, with D possibly matching TRBD1 (6 bases). This CDR3 spans 18 amino acids. V shed 3 bases and J shed 5 bases, with 23 bases lying between them. The germline V gene has CDR1 MNHEY and CDR2 SMNVEV (reference sequence). The CDR3 protein is CASSFIGDTELRDQPQHF. The CDR3 region has the DNA TGTGCCAGCAGTTTCATTGGGGACACAGAATTAAGGGATCAGCCCCAGCATTTT.

This clonotype was counted ten times or more. The chain uses TRBV5-1 and TRBJ2-3; D is possibly TRBD1 (5 bases). Trimming left V 0 bases short and J 0 bases short, with 14 bases between. Germline V gene sequence: CDR1 SGHRS, CDR2 YFSETQ. This CDR3 is 17 amino acids long. CDR3 region: CASSLAFQGLSTDTQYF. CDR3 bases: TGCGCCAGCAGCTTGGCCTTCCAGGGTCTTAGCACAGATACGCAGTATTTT.

The chain is built from TRBV20-1 and TRBJ2-3, with 15 nucleotides matching TRBD2. This CDR3 region has 22 residues. Per the germline V gene, CDR1 is DFQATT and CDR2 is SNEGSKA (reference sequence). The ends lost 6 bases at V and 0 bases at J; junction bases unmatched: 22. The CDR3 sequence: CSAPNRGPRTSGRARSTDTQYF. CDR3 bases: TGCAGTGCCCCGAACAGGGGGCCCAGGACTAGCGGGAGGGCACGTAGCACAGATACGCAGTATTTT.

A word on this clonotype: A read error may explain this, as a much larger clone is one base away. The chain uses TRBV10-3 and TRBJ2-3, with 10 bases that match TRBD1. V shed 10 bases and J 3 bases; nucleotides not matched to a gene: 7. Germline values: CDR1 ENHRY, CDR2 SYGVKD. This CDR3 is built from 14 residues. The DNA of the CDR3 is TGTGCCACCAAGGCGGGACAGGGGACAGATACGCAGTATTTT. This codes for CATKAGQGTDTQYF.

This clonotype was seen many times. This chain uses TRBV27 with TRBJ2-1; 12 bases are a match to TRBD2. V lost 6 bases to trimming and J lost 3 bases; unmatched junction nucleotides: 9. Looked up from germline, CDR1 is MNHEY and CDR2 is SMNVEV (reference sequence). The CDR3 has 17 residues. CDR3 coding DNA: TGTGCCAGCAGCCTCCTAGCGGGAGGGAATTACTACAATGAGCAGTTCTTC. Translating gives CASSLLAGGNYYNEQFF.

The chain links TRBV19 to TRBJ2-5, with unresolved D. Germline CDR1 is LNHDA and CDR2 is SQIVND (reference sequence). V lost 1 base to trimming and J lost 1 base, with 13 bases between them. The CDR3 extends over 16 amino acids. CDR3 protein: CASSIAGRAPQETQYF. In DNA, the CDR3 is TGTGCCAGTAGTATAGCGGGCCGGGCACCCCAAGAGACCCAGTACTTC. Full variable domain (remainder filled in from reference TRBV19 and TRBJ2-5): DGGITQSPKYLFRKEGQNVTLSCEQNLNHDAMYWYRQDPGQGLRLIYYSQIVNDFQKGDIAEGYSVSREKKESFPLTVTSAQKNPTAFYLCASSIAGRAPQETQYFGPGTRLLVL.

This clonotype showed up just a few times. J is TRBJ1-5 and V is TRBV6-6; 7 nucleotides line up with TRBD1. With 2 bases clipped from V and 0 bases from J, the junction kept 10 bases outside the gene matches. The CDR3 is 18 residues long. The germline V gene encodes CDR1 MNHNY and CDR2 SVGAGI (reference sequence). CDR3 nucleotide sequence: TGTGCCAGCAGTTACCTCGGACAGGCCCGAAATAGCAATCAGCCCCAGCATTTT. Its protein product is CASSYLGQARNSNQPQHF.

Only a few counts were recorded for this clonotype. The chain combines TRBV20-1 with TRBJ2-2, with D perhaps matching TRBD2 (5 bases). There are 14 residues in the CDR3. The germline V gene encodes CDR1 DFQATT and CDR2 SNEGSKA (reference sequence). Deletions cut 3 bases from V and 4 bases from J, with 12 bases between. DNA for the CDR3: TGCAGTGCTAGTTTCGGGGTGGGCACCGGGGAGCTGTTTTTT. Translating it yields CSASFGVGTGELFF.

This clonotype was counted a few times. The rearrangement joins TRBV5-1 to TRBJ1-5, with unresolved D. Germline lookup yields CDR1 SGHRS and CDR2 YFSETQ. The CDR3 is 15 residues long. Trimming took off 0 bases at V and 4 bases at J, with 11 bases between the two ends. This CDR3 reads CASSLGVAGNQPQHF. CDR3 sequence (DNA): TGCGCCAGCAGCTTGGGGGTGGCGGGGAATCAGCCCCAGCATTTT.

This clonotype was recorded many times. V is TRBV5-1 and J is TRBJ2-2; perhaps D is TRBD1 or TRBD2 (5 bases each). The CDR3 is 17 amino acids. Trimming took off 0 bases at V and 0 bases at J, with 12 bases between the two ends. Germline assignment: CDR1 SGHRS and CDR2 YFSETQ. The chain's CDR3 is CASSLVVVGPNTGELFF. The CDR3 nucleotides are TGCGCCAGCAGCTTGGTGGTAGTGGGACCGAACACCGGGGAGCTGTTTTTT.

This clonotype was counted only a few times. The chain couples TRBV20-1 to TRBJ2-5; D gene ambiguous. This CDR3 contains 14 residues. Germline V gene lookup returns CDR1 DFQATT and CDR2 SNEGSKA (reference sequence). V dropped 6 bases and J dropped 5 bases, with 19 bases sitting between them. The CDR3 nucleotides read TGCAGTGCCTCCCCGCAGATCCGCCGGGAGACCCAGTACTTC. It yields the protein CSASPQIRRETQYF.

This clonotype has at least ten counts. The genes are TRBV28 and TRBJ1-1, with D perhaps TRBD1 (5 bases). V lost 2 bases and J 5 bases, leaving 12 bases between the germline ends. In germline, CDR1 is MDHEN, CDR2 SYDVKM. The CDR3 is 14 amino acids. CDR3 loop: CASSLRGLRTEAFF. The DNA of the CDR3 is TGTGCCAGCAGTTTAAGGGGACTGAGGACTGAAGCTTTCTTT. The full variable domain, with the rest looked up from reference TRBV28 and TRBJ1-1, is DVKVTQSSRYLVKRTGEKVFLECVQDMDHENMFWYRQDPGLGLRLIYFSYDVKMKEKGDIPEGYSVSREKKERFSLILESASTNQTSMYLCASSLRGLRTEAFFGQGTRLTVV.